What follows is one T cell receptor beta chain and its context. This entry comes from a study of blood T cell repertoires in COVID-19. Study at large: Acute and convalescent COVID-19 specimens originated in the United States, Italy and Spain. Sample material is recorded as cDNA or gDNA derived from T cells, B-cell-depleted T cells, or PBMCs.

Germline-derived CDR1 and CDR2 are SQVTM and ANQGSEA. This CDR3 contains 15 residues. Unmatched junction bases numbered 11, after V lost 4 bases and J lost 10 bases. In the original processing: How many nucleated cells were present was estimated from reference gene primer amplification. Repertoires were generated with immunoSEQ multiplex PCR, while TCRdb's copy carries only in-frame clones and drops some. The V and J calls and clone size were taken over from that table, and D and trimming were inferred from the DNA. The sample records 20,000 or so clones, approximately 86% being singletons. This TCR came from a human donor with acute or convalescent COVID-19. The donor label of this sample is uncertain. Sequenced input: peripheral blood. The rearrangement uses TRBV29-1 and TRBJ2-1, with TRBD1 matching over 12 bases. In DNA, the CDR3 is TGCAGCGTTGGTGAGCCGGGACAGGGGGCAGGCGAGCAGTTCTTC. Amino acid sequence: CSVGEPGQGAGEQFF.